Listed below are T cell receptor beta chains from one sample, sequenced in a study of T cells after yellow fever vaccination. MiXCR, applied by TCRdb to the 5' RACE reads, yields one record per CDR3 protein. The table has about 220,000 distinct CDR3 sequences, approximately 3.2% seen once. The source was CD4+ T cells sorted from PBMCs, collected 10 days after the yellow fever booster vaccination. All receptors derive from a man aged 18 to 30 who received the YFV17D yellow fever vaccine. Each CDR3 is given with its conserved first and last residue. The D gene is left open where the match is weak. Size is omitted from some rows. Given values are once, few, many or a class for expanded clones.

J,V,size,D,DNA,CDR3
TRBJ1-2,TRBV5-4,few,TRBD1,TGTGCCAGCAGCGCCCGGGACAGGGGGCATGGCTACACCTTC,CASSARDRGHGYTF
TRBJ1-5,TRBV11-3,-,-,TGTGCCAGCAGCTCCACTAGGTGTAGTCAGCCCCAGCATTTT,CASSSTRCSQPQHF
TRBJ1-1,TRBV11-2,many,-,TGTGCCAGCAGCTTAGCCGGCGCAAGTGAAGCTTTCTTT,CASSLAGASEAFF
TRBJ2-5,TRBV5-4,few,TRBD2,TGTGCCAGCAGTCGGGGGGTGGAGACCCAGTACTTC,CASSRGVETQYF
TRBJ1-4,TRBV28,-,-,TGTGCCAGCAGTGACAGTTTTAGAGAAAAACTGTTTTTT,CASSDSFREKLFF
TRBJ2-3,TRBV3-1,many,TRBD2,TGTGCCAGCACCGGACGGGAGGGGGATACGCAGTATTTT,CASTGREGDTQYF
TRBJ2-3,TRBV4-3,few,-,TGCGCCAGCAGCCAAGGGGCAAACAGGGTCACAGATACGCAGTATTTT,CASSQGANRVTDTQYF
TRBJ2-7,TRBV7-8,many,-,TGTGCCAGCAGCCACAGGAGTCGTCACCAGTACTTC,CASSHRSRHQYF
TRBJ2-1,TRBV5-1,many,TRBD2,TGCGCCAGCCGTCGGGGGGGAAACAATGAGCAGTTCTTC,CASRRGGNNEQFF
TRBJ2-3,TRBV2,many,TRBD1,TGTGCCAGCAGTAGGGACAGGCGGCCAGATACGCAGTATTTT,CASSRDRRPDTQYF
TRBJ2-3,TRBV7-9,many,-,TGTGCCAGCTCCCAACAGGAGAGAGACTACACAGATACGCAGTATTTT,CASSQQERDYTDTQYF
TRBJ1-5,TRBV5-5,-,TRBD1,TGTGCCAGCAGCTTGACGACAGGGAATAGCAATCAGCCCCAGCATTTT,CASSLTTGNSNQPQHF
TRBJ1-3,TRBV7-6,many,-,TGTGCCAGCAGCCCACGGGCGCCTTCGGGCGACACCATATATTTT,CASSPRAPSGDTIYF
TRBJ2-5,TRBV15,many,-,TGTGCCACCAGCAGAGATTTGGAGACCCAGTACTTC,CATSRDLETQYF
TRBJ2-3,TRBV6-5,many,-,TGTGCCAGCAGTTACAAGCAGCTCACAGATACGCAGTATTTT,CASSYKQLTDTQYF
TRBJ1-6,TRBV7-2,few,TRBD1,TGTGCCAGCAGCGCCCGGGGACAGATGAATTCACCCCTCCACTTT,CASSARGQMNSPLHF
TRBJ2-1,TRBV7-3,many,-,TGTGCCAGCAGCTTAACCTCGACGACGGAAAATGAGCAGTTCTTC,CASSLTSTTENEQFF
TRBJ1-3,TRBV12-3/TRBV12-4,many,-,TGTGCCAGCAGTCATTACTCTGGAAACACCATATATTTT,CASSHYSGNTIYF
TRBJ2-4,TRBV6-2/TRBV6-3,many,-,TGTGCCAGCAGTTATTATATCGGGGACGACGCGGACATTCAGTACTTC,CASSYYIGDDADIQYF
TRBJ1-1,TRBV19,few,-,TGTGCCAGTAGTATATCGTTGGGAGCGACAGGCGGTATGAACACTGAAGCTTTCTTT,CASSISLGATGGMNTEAFF
TRBJ2-2,TRBV4-2,few,-,TGTGCCAGCCGATACAGGGGGAGGGGGCCGGGCGGGGAGCTGTTTTTT,CASRYRGRGPGGELFF
TRBJ2-6,TRBV19,few,TRBD1,TGTGCCAGCAGGACAGGCTCCTCTGGGGCCAACGTCCTGACTTTC,CASRTGSSGANVLTF
TRBJ1-4,TRBV4-2,few,TRBD1,TGTGCCAGCAGCTCGCCACAGGGGAGGACTAATGAAAAACTGTTTTTT,CASSSPQGRTNEKLFF
TRBJ2-7,TRBV7-2,-,-,TGTGCCAGCAGCTTAGAGGCAGGGTCCTCCTACGAGCAGTACTTC,CASSLEAGSSYEQYF
TRBJ1-2,TRBV7-2,many,-,TGTGCCAGCAGCTTAGCGCCTAGGGGCTACACCTTC,CASSLAPRGYTF
TRBJ1-1,TRBV20-1,many,-,TGCAGTGCTAGGCAAGCTGGAGGGCAGGACACTGAAGCTTTCTTT,CSARQAGGQDTEAFF
TRBJ2-1,TRBV20-1,many,-,TGCAGTGCTAGAGATCGTATTACCCGGGATGAGCAGTTCTTC,CSARDRITRDEQFF
TRBJ1-5,TRBV10-3,few,TRBD1,TGTGCCATCAGTGGACAGGGGGCGGGCAATCAGCCCCAGCATTTT,CAISGQGAGNQPQHF
TRBJ1-6,TRBV27,-,-,TGTGCCAGCAGTTTACGTGGTGGCATGGATTCACCCCTCCACTTT,CASSLRGGMDSPLHF
TRBJ2-3,TRBV4-1,many,-,TGCGCCAGCAGCCGAGACAACGGGGCCGGAGGCACAGATACGCAGTATTTT,CASSRDNGAGGTDTQYF
TRBJ1-5,TRBV12-3/TRBV12-4,many,-,TGTGCCAGCGGGAGCAGCTATAGCAATCAGCCCCAGCATTTT,CASGSSYSNQPQHF
TRBJ2-3,TRBV7-8,many,TRBD2,TGTGCCAGCAGACACGAAGCGGGGGGAGGTGATACGCAGTATTTT,CASRHEAGGGDTQYF
TRBJ1-2,TRBV5-1,few,TRBD1,TGCGCCAGCAGCTCAACAAGACAGGGCTATGGCTACACCTTC,CASSSTRQGYGYTF
TRBJ1-2,TRBV7-9,-,-,TGTGCCAGCAGCTTATCGCAGGGGAATCACTATGGCTACACCTTC,CASSLSQGNHYGYTF
TRBJ1-2,TRBV7-9,many,-,TGTGCCAGCAGCTTACTCCCGGGAAACTATGGCTACACCTTC,CASSLLPGNYGYTF
TRBJ2-2,TRBV7-9,many,-,TGTGCCAGCAGCACCTTTGACGCCGGGGAGCTGTTTTTT,CASSTFDAGELFF
TRBJ1-1,TRBV18,-,-,TGTGCCAGCTCACCGGGTGGGGGCCGGGGGAGCACTGAAGCTTTCTTT,CASSPGGGRGSTEAFF
TRBJ1-4,TRBV20-1,many,-,TGCAGTGCTAGAGATTCAGGGTCGAGTGAAAAACTGTTTTTT,CSARDSGSSEKLFF
TRBJ1-1,TRBV7-2,many,-,TGTGCCAGCAGCGCCTACACGGGCACTGAAGCTTTCTTT,CASSAYTGTEAFF
TRBJ2-7,TRBV7-2,many,-,TGTGCCAGCAGCTACCGCCCCTCCTACGAGCAGTACTTC,CASSYRPSYEQYF